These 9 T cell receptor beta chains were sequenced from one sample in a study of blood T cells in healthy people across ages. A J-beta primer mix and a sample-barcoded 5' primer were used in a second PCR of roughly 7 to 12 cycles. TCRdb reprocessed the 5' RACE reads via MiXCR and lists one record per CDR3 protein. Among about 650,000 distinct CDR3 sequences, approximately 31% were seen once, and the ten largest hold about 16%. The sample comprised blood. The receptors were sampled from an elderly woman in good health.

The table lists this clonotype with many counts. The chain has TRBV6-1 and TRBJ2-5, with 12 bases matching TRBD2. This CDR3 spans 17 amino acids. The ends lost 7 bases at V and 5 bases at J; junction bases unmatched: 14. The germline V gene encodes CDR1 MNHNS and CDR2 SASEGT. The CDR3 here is CASTYTSGGSWGETQYF. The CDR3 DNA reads TGTGCCAGCACCTATACTAGCGGGGGGTCTTGGGGGGAGACCCAGTACTTC.

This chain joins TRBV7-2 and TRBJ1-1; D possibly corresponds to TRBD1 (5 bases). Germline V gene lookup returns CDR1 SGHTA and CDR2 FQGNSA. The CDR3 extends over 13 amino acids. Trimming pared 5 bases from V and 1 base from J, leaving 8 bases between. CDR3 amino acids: CASSAGRNTEAFF. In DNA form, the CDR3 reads TGTGCCAGCAGCGCGGGACGGAACACTGAAGCTTTCTTT.

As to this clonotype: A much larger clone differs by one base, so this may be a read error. DNA of the CDR3: TGTGCCCGGAGTGCGGGGGCAAAAAACATTCAGTACTTC. Translated: CARSAGAKNIQYF. The chain links TRBV30 to TRBJ2-4; TRBD2 is a possible D gene (7 bases). The CDR3 sequence is 13 residues long. Per germline, CDR1 GTSNPN and CDR2 SVGIG (reference sequence).

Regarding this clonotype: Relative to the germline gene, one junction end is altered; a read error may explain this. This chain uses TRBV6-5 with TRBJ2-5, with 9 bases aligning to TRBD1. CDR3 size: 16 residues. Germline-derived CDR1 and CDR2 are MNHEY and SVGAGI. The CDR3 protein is CVSSYRGQGSQETQYF. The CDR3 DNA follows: TGTGTCAGCAGTTACCGCGGACAGGGGTCGCAAGAGACCCAGTACTTC.

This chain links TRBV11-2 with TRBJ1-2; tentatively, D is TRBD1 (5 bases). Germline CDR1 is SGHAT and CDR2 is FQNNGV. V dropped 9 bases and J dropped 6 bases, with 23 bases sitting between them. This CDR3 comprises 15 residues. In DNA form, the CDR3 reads TGTGCCAGTACGCGAAGGGGCGCATATATCCATGGCTACACCTTC. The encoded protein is CASTRRGAYIHGYTF.

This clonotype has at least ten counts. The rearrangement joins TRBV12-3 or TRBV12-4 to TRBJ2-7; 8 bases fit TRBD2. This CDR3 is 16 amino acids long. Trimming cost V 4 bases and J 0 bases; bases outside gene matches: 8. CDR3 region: CASSSVGLAGSYEQYF. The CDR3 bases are TGTGCCAGCAGTTCGGTGGGGCTAGCGGGCTCCTACGAGCAGTACTTC.

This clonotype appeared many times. DNA for the CDR3: TGTGCCAGCAGTGAAACACAGGGAGCTGAAAAACTGTTTTTT. Translation gives CASSETQGAEKLFF. The chain carries TRBV25-1 and TRBJ1-4; D may be TRBD1 (6 bases). V was clipped by 2 bases and J by 7 bases, with 11 bases between them. The CDR3 extends over 14 amino acids. Germline CDR1 MGHDK, CDR2 SYGVNS.

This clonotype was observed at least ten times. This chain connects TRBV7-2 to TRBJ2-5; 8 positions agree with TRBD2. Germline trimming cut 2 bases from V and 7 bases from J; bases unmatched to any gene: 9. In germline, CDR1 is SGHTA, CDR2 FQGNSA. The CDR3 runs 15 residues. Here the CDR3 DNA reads TGTGCCAGCAGCTTATCTACAAGCGGGGGTGGGACCCAGTACTTC. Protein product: CASSLSTSGGGTQYF.

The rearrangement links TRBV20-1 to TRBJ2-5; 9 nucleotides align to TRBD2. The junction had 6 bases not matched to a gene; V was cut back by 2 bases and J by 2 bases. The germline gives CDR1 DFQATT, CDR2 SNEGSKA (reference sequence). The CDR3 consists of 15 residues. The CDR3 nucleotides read TGCAGTGCTAGATTGGGTAGCGGGAGTCAAGAGACCCAGTACTTC. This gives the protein CSARLGSGSQETQYF.